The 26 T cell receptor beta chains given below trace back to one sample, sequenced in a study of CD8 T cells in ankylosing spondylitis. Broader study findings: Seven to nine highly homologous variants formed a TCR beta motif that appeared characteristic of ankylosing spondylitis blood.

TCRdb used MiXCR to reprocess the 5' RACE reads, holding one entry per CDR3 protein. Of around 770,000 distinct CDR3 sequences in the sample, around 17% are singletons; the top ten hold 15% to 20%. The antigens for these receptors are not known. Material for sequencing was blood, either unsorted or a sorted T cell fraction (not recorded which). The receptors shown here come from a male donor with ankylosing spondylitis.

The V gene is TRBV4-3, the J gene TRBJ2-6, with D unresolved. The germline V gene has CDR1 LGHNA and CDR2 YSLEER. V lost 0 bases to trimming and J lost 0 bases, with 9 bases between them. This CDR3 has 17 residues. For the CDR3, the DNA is TGCGCCAGCAGCCAAGATCTACGCTACTCTGGGGCCAACGTCCTGACTTTC. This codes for CASSQDLRYSGANVLTF.

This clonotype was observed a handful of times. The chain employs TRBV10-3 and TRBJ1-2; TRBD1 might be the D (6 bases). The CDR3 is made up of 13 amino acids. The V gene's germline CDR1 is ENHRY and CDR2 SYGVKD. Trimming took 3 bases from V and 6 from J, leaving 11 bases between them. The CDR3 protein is CAISDRTGNGYTF. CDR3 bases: TGTGCCATCAGTGACCGAACAGGGAATGGCTACACCTTC.

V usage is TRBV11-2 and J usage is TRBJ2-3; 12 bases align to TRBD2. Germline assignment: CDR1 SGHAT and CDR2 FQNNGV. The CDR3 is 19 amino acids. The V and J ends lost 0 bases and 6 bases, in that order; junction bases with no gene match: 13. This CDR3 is CASSLDLVLAGGPGDTQYF. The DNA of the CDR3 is TGTGCCAGCAGCTTAGATCTGGTGCTAGCGGGGGGGCCTGGGGATACGCAGTATTTT.

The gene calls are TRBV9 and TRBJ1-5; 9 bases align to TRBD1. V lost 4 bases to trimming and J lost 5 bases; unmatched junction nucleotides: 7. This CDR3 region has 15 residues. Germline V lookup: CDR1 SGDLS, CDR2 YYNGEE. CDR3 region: CASSLTGGGDQPQHF. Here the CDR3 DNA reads TGTGCCAGCAGCCTAACAGGGGGCGGCGATCAGCCCCAGCATTTT.

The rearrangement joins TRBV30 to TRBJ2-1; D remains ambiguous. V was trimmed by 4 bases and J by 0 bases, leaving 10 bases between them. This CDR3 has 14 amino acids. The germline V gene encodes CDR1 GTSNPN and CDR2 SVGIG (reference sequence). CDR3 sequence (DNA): TGTGCCTGGACCCGAAATCCCTCCTACAATGAGCAGTTCTTC. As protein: CAWTRNPSYNEQFF.

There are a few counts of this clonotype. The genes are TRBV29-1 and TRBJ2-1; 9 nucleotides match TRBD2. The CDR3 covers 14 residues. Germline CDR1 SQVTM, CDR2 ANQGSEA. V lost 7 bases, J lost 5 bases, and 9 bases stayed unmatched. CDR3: CSAPRAGGNNEQFF. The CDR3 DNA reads TGCAGCGCGCCGCGGGCGGGAGGGAACAATGAGCAGTTCTTC.

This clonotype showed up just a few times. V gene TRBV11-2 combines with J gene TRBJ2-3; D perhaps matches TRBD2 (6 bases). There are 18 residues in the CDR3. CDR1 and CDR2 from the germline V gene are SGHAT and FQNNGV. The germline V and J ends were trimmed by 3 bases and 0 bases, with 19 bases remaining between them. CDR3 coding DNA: TGTGCCAGCAGCTTTTACCCGCCGGGGGTCGGAAGCACAGATACGCAGTATTTT. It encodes CASSFYPPGVGSTDTQYF.

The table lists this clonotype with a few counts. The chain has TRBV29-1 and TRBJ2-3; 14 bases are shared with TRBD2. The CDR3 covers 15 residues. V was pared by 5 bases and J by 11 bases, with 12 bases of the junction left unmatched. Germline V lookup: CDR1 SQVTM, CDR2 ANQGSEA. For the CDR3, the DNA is TGCAGCGTTCCTCGCGGGGGGACTAGCGGGAGTATGCAGTATTTT. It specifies CSVPRGGTSGSMQYF.

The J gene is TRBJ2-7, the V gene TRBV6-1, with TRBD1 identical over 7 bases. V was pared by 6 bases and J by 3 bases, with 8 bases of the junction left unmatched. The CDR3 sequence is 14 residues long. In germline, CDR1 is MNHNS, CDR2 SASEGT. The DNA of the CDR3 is TGTGCCAGCAGCCCGAGGGACAGCTTCTACGAGCAGTACTTC. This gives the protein CASSPRDSFYEQYF.

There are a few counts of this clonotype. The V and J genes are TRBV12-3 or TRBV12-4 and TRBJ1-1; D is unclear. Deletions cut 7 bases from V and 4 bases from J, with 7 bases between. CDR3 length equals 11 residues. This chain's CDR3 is CASTWGTEAFF. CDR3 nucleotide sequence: TGTGCCAGCACCTGGGGCACTGAAGCTTTCTTT.

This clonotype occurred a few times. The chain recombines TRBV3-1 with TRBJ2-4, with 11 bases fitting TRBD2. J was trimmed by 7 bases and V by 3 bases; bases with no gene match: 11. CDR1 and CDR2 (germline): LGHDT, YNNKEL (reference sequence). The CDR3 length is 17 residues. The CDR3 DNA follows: TGTGCCAGCAGCCATACTAGCGGGGGAGGACAAACTAACATTCAGTACTTC. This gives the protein CASSHTSGGGQTNIQYF.

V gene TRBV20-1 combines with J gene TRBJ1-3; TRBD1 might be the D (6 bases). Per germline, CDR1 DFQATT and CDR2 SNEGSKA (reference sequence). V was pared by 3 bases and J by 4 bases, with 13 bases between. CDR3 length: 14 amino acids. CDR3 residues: CSASKGQTGNTIYF. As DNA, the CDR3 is TGCAGTGCTAGCAAGGGACAAACGGGAAACACCATATATTTT.

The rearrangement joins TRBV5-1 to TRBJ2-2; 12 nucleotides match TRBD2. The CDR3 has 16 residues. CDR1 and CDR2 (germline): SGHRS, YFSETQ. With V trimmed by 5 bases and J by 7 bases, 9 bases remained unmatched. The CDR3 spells CASSPGLAGSNGELFF. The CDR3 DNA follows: TGCGCCAGCAGTCCTGGACTAGCGGGGAGTAACGGGGAGCTGTTTTTT.

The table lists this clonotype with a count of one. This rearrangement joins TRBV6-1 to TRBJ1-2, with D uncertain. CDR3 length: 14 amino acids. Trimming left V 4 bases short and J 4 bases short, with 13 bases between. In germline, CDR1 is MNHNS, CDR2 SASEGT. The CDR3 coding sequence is TGTGCCAGCAGTGCCTTAACAGCACCCTATGGCTACACCTTC. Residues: CASSALTAPYGYTF.

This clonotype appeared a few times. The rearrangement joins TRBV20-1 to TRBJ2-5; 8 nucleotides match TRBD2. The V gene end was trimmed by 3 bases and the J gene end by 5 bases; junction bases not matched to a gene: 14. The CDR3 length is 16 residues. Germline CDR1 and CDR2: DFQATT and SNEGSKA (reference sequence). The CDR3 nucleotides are TGCAGTGCTAGGCGGTGGACTGTCCAGCGGGAGGAGACCCAGTACTTC. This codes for CSARRWTVQREETQYF.

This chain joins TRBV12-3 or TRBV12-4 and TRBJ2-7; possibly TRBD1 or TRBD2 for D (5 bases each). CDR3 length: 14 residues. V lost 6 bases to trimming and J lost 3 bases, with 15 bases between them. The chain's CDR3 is CASSPSGANYEQYF. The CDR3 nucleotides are TGTGCCAGCAGCCCCTCCGGGGCAAACTACGAGCAGTACTTC.

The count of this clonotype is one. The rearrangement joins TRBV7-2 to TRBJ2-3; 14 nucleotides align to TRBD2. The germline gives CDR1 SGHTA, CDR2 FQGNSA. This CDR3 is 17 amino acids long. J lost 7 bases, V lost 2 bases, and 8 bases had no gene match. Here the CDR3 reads CASSLRLAGGPRHTQYF. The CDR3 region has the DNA TGTGCCAGCAGCTTAAGACTAGCGGGGGGGCCCCGCCATACGCAGTATTTT.

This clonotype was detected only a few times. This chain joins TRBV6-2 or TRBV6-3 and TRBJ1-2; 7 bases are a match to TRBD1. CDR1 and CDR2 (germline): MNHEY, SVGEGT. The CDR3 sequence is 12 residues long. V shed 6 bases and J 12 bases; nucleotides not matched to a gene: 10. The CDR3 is CASSREGTVNTF. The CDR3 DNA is TGTGCCAGCAGCAGAGAGGGGACAGTCAACACCTTC.

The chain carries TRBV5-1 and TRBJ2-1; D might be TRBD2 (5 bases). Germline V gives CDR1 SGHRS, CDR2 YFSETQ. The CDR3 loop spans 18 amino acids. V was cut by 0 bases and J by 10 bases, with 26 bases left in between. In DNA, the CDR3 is TGCGCCAGCAGCTTGGCTCAATCCGCCGAGGTAGCGACCCGGGAGCAGTTCTTC. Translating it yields CASSLAQSAEVATREQFF.

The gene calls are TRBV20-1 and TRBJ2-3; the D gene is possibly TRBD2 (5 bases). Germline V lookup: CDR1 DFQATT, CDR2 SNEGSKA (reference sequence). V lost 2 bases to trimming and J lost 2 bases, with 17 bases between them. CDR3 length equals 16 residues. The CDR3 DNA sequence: TGCAGTGCTAGACTGCGGCGGAGGCCTCACACAGATACGCAGTATTTT. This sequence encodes CSARLRRRPHTDTQYF.

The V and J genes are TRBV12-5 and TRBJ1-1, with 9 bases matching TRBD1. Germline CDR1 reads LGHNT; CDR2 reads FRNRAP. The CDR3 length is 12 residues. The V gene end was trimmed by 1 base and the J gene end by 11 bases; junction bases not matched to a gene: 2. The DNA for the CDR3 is TGTGCTAGTGGTTTGGGACAGGGGGAGGCTTTCTTT. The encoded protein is CASGLGQGEAFF.

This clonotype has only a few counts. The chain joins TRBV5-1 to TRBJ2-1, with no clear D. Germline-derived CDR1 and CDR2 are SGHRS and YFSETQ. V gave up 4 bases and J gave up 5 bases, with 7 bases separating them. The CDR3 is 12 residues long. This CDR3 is CASSTRNNEQFF. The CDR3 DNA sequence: TGCGCCAGCAGCACCAGAAACAATGAGCAGTTCTTC.

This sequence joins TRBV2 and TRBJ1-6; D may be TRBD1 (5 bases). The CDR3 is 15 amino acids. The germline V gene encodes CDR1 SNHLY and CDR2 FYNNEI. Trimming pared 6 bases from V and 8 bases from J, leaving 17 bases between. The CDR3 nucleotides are TGTGCCAGCAGGATTGGGGGAATTTTTGATTCACCCCTCCACTTT. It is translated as CASRIGGIFDSPLHF.

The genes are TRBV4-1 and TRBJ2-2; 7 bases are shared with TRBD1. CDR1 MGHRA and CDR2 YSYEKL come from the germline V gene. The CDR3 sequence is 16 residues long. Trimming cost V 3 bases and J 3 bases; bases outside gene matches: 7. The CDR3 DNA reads TGCGCCAGCAGCCACCTTGTTGGACAGGACACCGGGGAGCTGTTTTTT. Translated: CASSHLVGQDTGELFF.

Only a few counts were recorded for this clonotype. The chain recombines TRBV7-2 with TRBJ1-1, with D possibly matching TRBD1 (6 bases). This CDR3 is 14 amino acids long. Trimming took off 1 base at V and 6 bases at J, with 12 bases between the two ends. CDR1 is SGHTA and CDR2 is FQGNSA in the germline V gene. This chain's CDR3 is CASSLVAGASEAFF. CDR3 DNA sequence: TGTGCCAGCAGCTTAGTGGCGGGGGCGTCTGAAGCTTTCTTT. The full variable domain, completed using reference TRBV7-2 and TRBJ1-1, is GAGVSQSPSNKVTEKGKDVELRCDPISGHTALYWYRQSLGQGLEFLIYFQGNSAPDKSGLPSDRFSAERTGGSVSTLTIQRTQQEDSAVYLCASSLVAGASEAFFGQGTRLTVV.

The CDR3 protein is CASSLRGTGPSSYNEQFF. Here the CDR3 DNA reads TGTGCCAGCAGCCTCCGAGGGACAGGGCCCAGCTCCTACAATGAGCAGTTCTTC. The J gene is TRBJ2-1, the V gene TRBV7-3, with TRBD1 matching 9 bases. Unmatched junction bases numbered 11, after V lost 5 bases and J lost 0 bases. Germline values: CDR1 SGHTA, CDR2 FQGTGA. The CDR3 is made up of 18 amino acids.